The 32 T cell receptor beta chains reported below all come from one sample, sequenced in a study of T-cell memory formation after mild COVID-19. TCRdb itself ran the 5' RACE reads through MiXCR, one entry per CDR3 protein. The sample includes about 470,000 distinct CDR3 sequences, approximately 23% of them seen just once. The sample consisted of PBMCs or a T cell subset sorted from them (not recorded which). The receptors stem from an adult woman who had mild COVID-19 (a few samples of this study predate the infection). Cell type and time point are not known.

A few counts support this clonotype. V gene TRBV3-1 combines with J gene TRBJ2-5; D not resolved. CDR1 is LGHDT, CDR2 YNNKEL, per germline (reference sequence). The CDR3 is made up of 12 amino acids. Trimming took off 7 bases at V and 5 bases at J, with 11 bases between the two ends. CDR3 DNA: TGTGCCAGCACCTCATACCCGGAGACCCAGTACTTC. It specifies CASTSYPETQYF.

The chain recombines TRBV12-3 or TRBV12-4 with TRBJ1-1, with a weak D call TRBD1 (5 bases). Trimming stripped 3 bases from V and 5 bases from J, with 13 bases between. This CDR3 spans 14 amino acids. DNA of the CDR3: TGTGCCAGCAGTTTTTCGCAGGGTCGAACTGAAGCTTTCTTT. Its translation is CASSFSQGRTEAFF.

This clonotype was observed a handful of times. The chain is built from TRBV9 and TRBJ2-5, with 8 bases identical to TRBD1. CDR1 and CDR2 from the germline V gene are SGDLS and YYNGEE. The CDR3 runs 13 residues. The J segment lost 4 bases and the V segment lost 2 bases, leaving 1 base of the junction unmatched. The CDR3 region is CASSVDRGETQYF. The CDR3 DNA sequence: TGTGCCAGCAGCGTTGACAGGGGAGAGACCCAGTACTTC.

This clonotype showed up just a few times. Here the CDR3 DNA reads TGTGCCAGCAGCGCTCAGACAGGCTCGAACTATGGCTACACCTTC. Translating gives CASSAQTGSNYGYTF. The chain employs TRBV7-6 and TRBJ1-2; D is perhaps TRBD1 (6 bases). The CDR3 contains 15 residues. Deletions cut 5 bases from V and 2 bases from J, with 15 bases between. Germline V gene sequence: CDR1 SGHVS, CDR2 FNYEAQ.

This clonotype occurred a few times. This chain joins TRBV7-2 and TRBJ1-4; TRBD1 is a possible D gene (5 bases). CDR1 SGHTA and CDR2 FQGNSA come from the germline V gene. Trimming left V 1 base short and J 4 bases short, with 10 bases between. The CDR3 loop spans 15 amino acids. This CDR3 is CASSLDMGVNEKLFF. The CDR3 nucleotides are TGTGCCAGCAGCTTAGACATGGGGGTTAATGAAAAACTGTTTTTT. The variable domain in full, completed from reference TRBV7-2 and TRBJ1-4, reads GAGVSQSPSNKVTEKGKDVELRCDPISGHTALYWYRQSLGQGLEFLIYFQGNSAPDKSGLPSDRFSAERTGGSVSTLTIQRTQQEDSAVYLCASSLDMGVNEKLFFGSGTQLSVL.

This clonotype occurred many times. The chain recombines TRBV23-1 with TRBJ2-6; D is unclear. TRBV23-1 is marked as an open reading frame, function uncertain. This CDR3 has 20 amino acids. V lost 2 bases and J 0 bases, leaving 20 bases between the germline ends. The CDR3 nucleotides are TGCGCCAGCAGTCAACTCAAAGGGCACCGGCGATGCTCTGGGGCCAACGTCCTGACTTTC. This sequence encodes CASSQLKGHRRCSGANVLTF.

This clonotype was seen only once. The chain couples TRBV6-2 or TRBV6-3 to TRBJ2-1; 9 bases match TRBD1. The ends lost 0 bases at V and 9 bases at J; junction bases unmatched: 3. This CDR3 contains 14 residues. The germline CDR1 and CDR2 sequences are MNHEY and SVGEGT. The CDR3 DNA reads as TGTGCCAGCAGTTACTCACAGGGGGCAAGTGAGCAGTTCTTC. Its translation is CASSYSQGASEQFF.

The gene calls are TRBV7-9 and TRBJ2-5; the match to TRBD2 covers 9 bases. Germline lookup yields CDR1 SEHNR and CDR2 FQNEAQ (reference sequence). The CDR3 is 15 amino acids. V was clipped by 3 bases and J by 0 bases; unmatched bases: 2. The CDR3 DNA follows: TGTGCCAGCAGCTTTAGCGGGAGCGACCAAGAGACCCAGTACTTC. It encodes CASSFSGSDQETQYF.

The V call is TRBV3-1, the J call TRBJ2-7, with TRBD1 matching 8 bases. This CDR3 is built from 16 residues. Germline CDR1 reads LGHDT; CDR2 reads YNNKEL (reference sequence). The junction had 12 bases not matched to a gene; V was cut back by 4 bases and J by 4 bases. The CDR3 coding sequence is TGTGCCAGCAGCCCTCTAGCAGGGGGCCTATCGTACGAGCAGTACTTC. Encoded protein: CASSPLAGGLSYEQYF.

This clonotype was counted only a few times. The chain is built from TRBV7-3 and TRBJ2-2; maybe TRBD1 (6 bases). The CDR3 totals 14 residues. Trimming shortened V by 4 bases and J by 7 bases, and 13 bases separated the two germline ends. From germline, CDR1 is SGHTA and CDR2 FQGTGA. CDR3 sequence: CASSSPGVGGELFF. The CDR3 DNA sequence: TGTGCCAGCAGCTCGCCAGGGGTTGGCGGGGAGCTGTTTTTT.

The rearrangement joins TRBV5-6 to TRBJ1-5; D is uncertain. V was clipped by 1 base and J by 5 bases, with 10 bases between them. Germline V gene sequence: CDR1 SGHDT, CDR2 YYEEEE. The CDR3 has 14 amino acids. CDR3 nucleotides: TGTGCCAGCAGCTTGCGTGGCAGCTATCAGCCCCAGCATTTT. Protein sequence: CASSLRGSYQPQHF.

The V call is TRBV29-1, the J call TRBJ1-1; D gene unclear. CDR1 is SQVTM, CDR2 ANQGSEA, per germline. V lost 4 bases to trimming and J lost 0 bases, with 6 bases between them. The CDR3 has 12 amino acids. The CDR3 is CSVGWVNTEAFF. The DNA of the CDR3 is TGCAGCGTTGGATGGGTGAACACTGAAGCTTTCTTT.

The chain recombines TRBV7-9 with TRBJ1-2; 7 nucleotides align to TRBD1. CDR1 is SEHNR, CDR2 FQNEAQ, per germline (reference sequence). The CDR3 contains 14 residues. The V segment lost 2 bases and the J segment 7 bases; nucleotides outside the gene matches: 7. CDR3 sequence (DNA): TGTGCCAGCAGCTTAACGGGGGACAGCCGTGGCTACACCTTC. Its protein is CASSLTGDSRGYTF.

The chain links TRBV6-5 to TRBJ2-2; tentatively, D is TRBD1 (6 bases). CDR1 is MNHEY and CDR2 is SVGAGI in the germline V gene. The V gene lost 3 bases and the J gene lost 7 bases, with 21 bases spanning the gap. The CDR3 is 17 residues long. The CDR3 spells CASSYSVGQGGHGELFF. As DNA, the CDR3 is TGTGCCAGCAGTTATTCAGTGGGACAAGGCGGACACGGGGAGCTGTTTTTT.

CDR3 in DNA: TGTGCCAGCAGTGACCCCCTGGTAGATTGGGAGACCCAGTACTTC. Translation gives CASSDPLVDWETQYF. The chain couples TRBV25-1 to TRBJ2-5, with no clear D. CDR1 is MGHDK and CDR2 is SYGVNS in the germline V gene. With 3 bases removed from V and 5 bases from J, the gap between germline ends came to 16 bases. This CDR3 region has 15 residues.

This chain connects TRBV7-3 to TRBJ1-1; tentatively, D is TRBD1 (5 bases). Germline CDR1 reads SGHTA; CDR2 reads FQGTGA. The CDR3 runs to 17 residues. Trimming cost V 4 bases and J 4 bases, with 22 bases left between them. CDR3: CASSSTGGSWGITEAFF. CDR3 DNA sequence: TGTGCCAGCAGCTCTACGGGCGGGAGCTGGGGCATCACTGAAGCTTTCTTT.

This clonotype was picked up a small number of times. This rearrangement joins TRBV6-2 or TRBV6-3 to TRBJ1-5; 8 bases are a match to TRBD1. CDR1 is MNHEY and CDR2 is SVGEGT in the germline V gene. V trimming: 1 base; J trimming: 1 base; junction bases outside the gene matches: 3. CDR3 length: 16 residues. The CDR3 DNA sequence: TGTGCCAGCAGTTACTGGGGGACAGGAAGCAATCAGCCCCAGCATTTT. It encodes CASSYWGTGSNQPQHF.

This clonotype was counted between two and nine times. The chain recombines TRBV30 with TRBJ2-5; 11 bases align to TRBD2. This CDR3 is built from 17 residues. The junction had 9 bases not matched to a gene; V was cut back by 2 bases and J by 1 base. Germline V gene data show CDR1 as GTSNPN and CDR2 as SVGIG (reference sequence). CDR3 in DNA: TGTGCCTGGAGTCGACTAGCGGGACACCGAGGCCAAGAGACCCAGTACTTC. Amino acids: CAWSRLAGHRGQETQYF.

This chain uses TRBV12-3 or TRBV12-4 with TRBJ2-1; 12 bases fit TRBD2. J gave up 0 bases and V 6 bases, and 9 bases lay outside the gene matches. This CDR3 is built from 18 residues. The CDR3 coding sequence is TGTGCCAGCAGCGCTACTAGCGGGGGGCATAGCTCCTACAATGAGCAGTTCTTC. It codes for CASSATSGGHSSYNEQFF.

The chain is built from TRBV7-3 and TRBJ2-1; 10 nucleotides agree with TRBD2. V was pared by 6 bases and J by 0 bases, with 5 bases of the junction left unmatched. Germline loops: CDR1 SGHTA, CDR2 FQGTGA. The CDR3 has 16 amino acids. In DNA form, the CDR3 reads TGTGCCAGCAGTAGTAGCGGGGGGAGCTCCTACAATGAGCAGTTCTTC. Protein product: CASSSSGGSSYNEQFF. Supplemented by reference TRBV7-3 and TRBJ2-1, the full variable domain reads GAGVSQTPSNKVTEKGKYVELRCDPISGHTALYWYRQSLGQGPEFLIYFQGTGAADDSGLPNDRFFAVRPEGSVSTLKIQRTERGDSAVYLCASSSSGGSSYNEQFFGPGTRLTVL.

This chain links TRBV20-1 with TRBJ1-2, with D hard to call. The V end was cut by 0 bases, the J end by 5 bases, with 7 bases between. CDR1 is DFQATT, CDR2 SNEGSKA, per germline (reference sequence). The CDR3 covers 12 residues. The CDR3 protein is CSARDVPYGYTF. The CDR3 DNA follows: TGCAGTGCTAGAGATGTGCCGTATGGCTACACCTTC.

This clonotype came up a few times. This chain links TRBV6-6 with TRBJ2-2, with TRBD2 matching over 10 bases. After removal of 9 bases from V and 1 base from J, the junction contained 11 bases not matched to a gene. This CDR3 comprises 17 residues. Germline values: CDR1 MNHNY, CDR2 SVGAGI (reference sequence). The CDR3 coding sequence is TGTGCCAGTGCAAGACTAGCGGGCGGTGAGAACACCGGGGAGCTGTTTTTT. Translating it yields CASARLAGGENTGELFF.

V usage is TRBV5-1 and J usage is TRBJ2-7, with TRBD2 identical over 13 bases. The V gene end was trimmed by 2 bases and the J gene end by 2 bases; junction bases not matched to a gene: 7. CDR3 length equals 17 residues. CDR1 is SGHRS and CDR2 is YFSETQ in the germline V gene. CDR3 sequence reads: CASSFATGTSGAYEQYF. Written as DNA, the CDR3 is TGCGCCAGCAGCTTCGCGACCGGGACTAGCGGGGCCTACGAGCAGTACTTC.

The chain links TRBV29-1 to TRBJ2-7; 12 positions agree with TRBD1. J was trimmed by 7 bases and V by 5 bases; bases with no gene match: 9. CDR3 length: 14 residues. Germline loops: CDR1 SQVTM, CDR2 ANQGSEA. CDR3 in DNA: TGCAGCGTTTTTTACCGGGACAGGGGGCAAGAGCAGTACTTC. Protein sequence: CSVFYRDRGQEQYF.

The V and J genes are TRBV5-1 and TRBJ1-4; weak D call: TRBD1 (5 bases). Trimming left V 2 bases short and J 5 bases short, with 10 bases between. The CDR3 contains 14 residues. The germline gives CDR1 SGHRS, CDR2 YFSETQ. CDR3 in amino acids: CASSLGAMNEKLFF. CDR3 in DNA: TGCGCCAGCAGCTTAGGGGCTATGAATGAAAAACTGTTTTTT.

The chain links TRBV19 to TRBJ2-7; tentatively, D is TRBD1 (6 bases). V was clipped by 3 bases and J by 3 bases, with 15 bases between them. The CDR3 length is 15 residues. Germline V lookup: CDR1 LNHDA, CDR2 SQIVND (reference sequence). The CDR3: CASSISGGSLYEQYF. The CDR3 coding sequence is TGTGCCAGTAGTATCAGTGGGGGCTCCCTCTACGAGCAGTACTTC.

There are a few counts of this clonotype. This chain uses TRBV7-2 with TRBJ1-5; no firm D call. The CDR3 is 13 amino acids. Germline CDR1 and CDR2: SGHTA and FQGNSA. V shed 5 bases and J shed 3 bases, with 8 bases lying between them. The CDR3 reads CASSPQANQPQHF. CDR3 nucleotide sequence: TGTGCCAGCAGCCCCCAGGCCAATCAGCCCCAGCATTTT. The entire variable domain, with the rest obtained from reference TRBV7-2 and TRBJ1-5, is as follows: GAGVSQSPSNKVTEKGKDVELRCDPISGHTALYWYRQSLGQGLEFLIYFQGNSAPDKSGLPSDRFSAERTGGSVSTLTIQRTQQEDSAVYLCASSPQANQPQHFGDGTRLSIL.

This clonotype has just a few counts. The gene calls are TRBV7-9 and TRBJ2-3, with D perhaps assigned TRBD1 or TRBD2 (5 bases each). This CDR3 contains 16 residues. CDR1 is SEHNR and CDR2 is FQNEAQ in the germline V gene (reference sequence). Trimming took off 5 bases at V and 1 base at J, with 16 bases between the two ends. The CDR3: CASSAGWQGGTDTQYF. DNA for the CDR3: TGTGCCAGCAGCGCCGGCTGGCAGGGAGGCACAGATACGCAGTATTTT.

This clonotype was picked up a small number of times. CDR3 bases: TGTGCCAGCAGCCCGACAGGGGGAGGCACTGAAGCTTTCTTT. Translating gives CASSPTGGGTEAFF. The rearrangement uses TRBV11-2 and TRBJ1-1; 9 bases match TRBD1. This CDR3 has 14 residues. In germline, CDR1 is SGHAT, CDR2 FQNNGV. V lost 5 bases and J lost 4; bases outside the gene matches: 5.

In this sample, this clonotype turned up a few times. The chain combines TRBV5-1 with TRBJ2-2; D call uncertain. The germline gives CDR1 SGHRS, CDR2 YFSETQ. V was pared by 0 bases and J by 5 bases, with 14 bases between. The CDR3 extends over 16 amino acids. CDR3 sequence: CASSLEVRTETGELFF. The CDR3 region has the DNA TGCGCCAGCAGCTTGGAGGTTCGAACAGAAACCGGGGAGCTGTTTTTT.

The V and J genes are TRBV12-3 or TRBV12-4 and TRBJ2-3; no definite D call. V was cut by 6 bases and J by 2 bases, with 18 bases left in between. The CDR3 sequence is 16 residues long. The CDR3 DNA follows: TGTGCCAGCAGCTACCCAAGGGCCGGCGTCACAGATACGCAGTATTTT. It translates to CASSYPRAGVTDTQYF.

This clonotype showed up just once. The chain uses TRBV20-1 and TRBJ1-1, with TRBD1 matching 10 bases. CDR3 length: 16 amino acids. The germline V gene encodes CDR1 DFQATT and CDR2 SNEGSKA (reference sequence). V shed 5 bases, J shed 2 bases, and the junction held 11 bases outside the gene matches. CDR3 residues: CSAGTGDVVINTEAFF. In DNA, the CDR3 is TGCAGTGCTGGGACAGGGGACGTAGTCATTAACACTGAAGCTTTCTTT.